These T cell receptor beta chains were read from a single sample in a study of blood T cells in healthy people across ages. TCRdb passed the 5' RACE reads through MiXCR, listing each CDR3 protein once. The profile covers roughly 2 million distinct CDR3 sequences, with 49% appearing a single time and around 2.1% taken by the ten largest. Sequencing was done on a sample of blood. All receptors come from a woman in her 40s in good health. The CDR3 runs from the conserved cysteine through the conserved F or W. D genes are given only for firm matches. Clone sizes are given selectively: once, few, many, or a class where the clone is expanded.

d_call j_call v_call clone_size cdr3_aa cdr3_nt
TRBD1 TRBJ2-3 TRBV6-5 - CASEGQGEDTQYF TGTGCCAGTGAGGGCCAGGGGGAAGATACGCAGTATTTT
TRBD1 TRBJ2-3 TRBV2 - CASSERRGQGSDTQYF TGTGCCAGCAGTGAAAGGAGGGGACAGGGTTCGGATACGCAGTATTTT
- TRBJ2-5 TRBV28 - CASSLMGNQETQYF TGTGCCAGCAGTTTAATGGGGAACCAAGAGACCCAGTACTTC
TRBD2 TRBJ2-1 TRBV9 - CASSVDVTSGSYNEQFF TGTGCCAGCAGCGTAGACGTGACTAGCGGTTCCTACAATGAGCAGTTCTTC
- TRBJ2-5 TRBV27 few CASSLNGAGETQYF TGTGCCAGCAGTTTAAACGGAGCAGGAGAGACCCAGTACTTC
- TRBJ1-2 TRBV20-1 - CSARDERNYGYTF TGCAGTGCTAGAGACGAGCGGAACTATGGCTACACCTTC
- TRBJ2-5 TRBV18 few CASSPKREQETQYF TGTGCCAGCTCACCAAAGAGAGAACAAGAGACCCAGTACTTC
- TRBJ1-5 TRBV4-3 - CASSQDSGKDQPQHF TGCGCCAGCAGCCAAGATTCGGGGAAGGATCAGCCCCAGCATTTT
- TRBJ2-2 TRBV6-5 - CASSYSGANTGELFF TGTGCCAGCAGTTACTCAGGAGCTAACACCGGGGAGCTGTTTTTT
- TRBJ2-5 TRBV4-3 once CASSQAEGTGGETQYF TGCGCCAGCAGCCAAGCGGAGGGAACAGGAGGAGAGACCCAGTACTTC
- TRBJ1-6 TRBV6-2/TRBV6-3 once CASSYFVVSYNSPLHF TGTGCCAGCAGTTACTTCGTGGTCTCCTATAATTCACCCCTCCACTTT
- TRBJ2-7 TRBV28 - CASSLVGEPPYEQYF TGTGCCAGCAGCCTAGTGGGGGAACCACCCTACGAGCAGTACTTC
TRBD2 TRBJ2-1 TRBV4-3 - CASSLSPRGGSSTYNEQFF TGCGCCAGCAGCCTTTCCCCCCGGGGGGGGAGTAGCACCTACAATGAGCAGTTCTTC
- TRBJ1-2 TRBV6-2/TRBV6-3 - CASRHIGGVDGYTF TGTGCCAGCAGGCATATCGGAGGGGTCGATGGCTACACCTTC
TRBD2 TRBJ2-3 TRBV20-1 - CSARDFGGTGGSTDTQYF TGCAGTGCTAGAGATTTCGGGGGGACCGGGGGTTCTACAGATACGCAGTATTTT
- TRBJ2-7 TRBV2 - CASIEGSHEQYF TGTGCCAGCATTGAGGGCTCCCACGAGCAGTACTTC
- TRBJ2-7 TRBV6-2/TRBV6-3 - CATRAAASYNEQYF TGTGCCACCAGGGCAGCGGCCTCCTACAATGAGCAGTACTTC
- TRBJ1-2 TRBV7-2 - CAGSLQGGSHGYTF TGTGCCGGCAGCTTGCAAGGGGGATCGCATGGCTACACCTTC
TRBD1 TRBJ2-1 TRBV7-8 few CASIFRDRPNNEQFF TGTGCCAGCATCTTCCGGGACAGGCCCAACAATGAGCAGTTCTTC
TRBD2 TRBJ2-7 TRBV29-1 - CSVGEGTHEQYF TGCAGCGTGGGGGAGGGAACCCACGAGCAGTACTTC
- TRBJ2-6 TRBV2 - CASSATGISGANVLTF TGTGCCAGCAGTGCAACAGGGATCTCTGGGGCCAACGTCCTGACTTTC
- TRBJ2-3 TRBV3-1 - CASSQELATADTQYF TGTGCCAGCAGCCAAGAGTTAGCTACCGCAGATACGCAGTATTTT
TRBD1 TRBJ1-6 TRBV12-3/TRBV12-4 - CASSPDRGDSPLHF TGTGCCAGCAGTCCGGACAGGGGGGATTCACCCCTCCACTTT
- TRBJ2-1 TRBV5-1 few CASSFLDTMTGPDNEQFF TGCGCCAGCAGCTTCCTCGACACCATGACAGGCCCTGACAATGAGCAGTTCTTC
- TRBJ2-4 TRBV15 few CATSRTRGGGENIQYF TGTGCCACCAGCAGAACCAGGGGCGGTGGTGAAAACATTCAGTACTTC
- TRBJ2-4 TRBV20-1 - CSASSVDIQYF TGCAGTGCTAGCTCTGTCGACATTCAGTACTTC
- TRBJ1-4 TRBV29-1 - CSGSEGFTNEKLFF TGCAGCGGGTCAGAGGGTTTCACTAATGAAAAACTGTTTTTT
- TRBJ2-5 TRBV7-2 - CASSSRRGPQETQYF TGTGCCAGCAGCTCGCGTCGGGGGCCCCAAGAGACCCAGTACTTC
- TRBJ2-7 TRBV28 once CASSPVPPRPYF TGTGCCAGCAGTCCTGTACCGCCGCGGCCGTACTTC
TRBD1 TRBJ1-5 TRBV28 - CAGTGGGEGNQPQHF TGTGCCGGGACAGGGGGCGGAGAGGGCAATCAGCCCCAGCATTTT
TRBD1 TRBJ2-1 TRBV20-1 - CSARESAGGNEQFF TGCAGTGCTAGAGAATCAGCAGGGGGCAATGAGCAGTTCTTC
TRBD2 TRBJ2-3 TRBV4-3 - CASSQRSGGLADTQYF TGCGCCAGCAGCCAGCGATCGGGGGGGTTAGCAGATACGCAGTATTTT
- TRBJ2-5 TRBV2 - CASSELTTPQETQYF TGTGCCAGCAGTGAACTCACGACACCCCAAGAGACCCAGTACTTC
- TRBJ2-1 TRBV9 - CASSVGGGVLNEQFF TGTGCCAGCAGCGTAGGGGGTGGGGTTTTAAATGAGCAGTTCTTC
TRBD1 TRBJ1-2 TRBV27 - CASSLQQGAQNGYTF TGTGCCAGCAGTCTCCAACAGGGGGCGCAGAATGGCTACACCTTC
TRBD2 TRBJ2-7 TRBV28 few CASSRRLAGVSYEQYF TGTGCCAGCAGTCGAAGACTAGCGGGGGTATCCTACGAGCAGTACTTC
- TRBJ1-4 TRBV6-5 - CASSPGGTDEKLFF TGTGCCAGCAGTCCTGGAGGGACGGATGAAAAACTGTTTTTT
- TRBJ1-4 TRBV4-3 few CASSQVVSGGEKLFF TGCGCCAGCAGCCAAGTGGTTTCGGGCGGTGAAAAACTGTTTTTT
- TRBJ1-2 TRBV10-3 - CAISEPSPVQVNYGYTF TGTGCCATCAGTGAGCCCTCCCCGGTCCAAGTGAACTATGGCTACACCTTC
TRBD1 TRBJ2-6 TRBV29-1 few CSVLDRVAGANVLTF TGCAGCGTATTAGACAGGGTCGCTGGGGCCAACGTCCTGACTTTC
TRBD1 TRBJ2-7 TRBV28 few CASSRQGSGEQYF TGTGCCAGCAGCCGACAGGGGTCGGGCGAGCAGTACTTC
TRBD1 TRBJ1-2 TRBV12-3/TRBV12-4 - CASSFGQGHGYTF TGTGCCAGCAGTTTCGGACAGGGCCATGGCTACACCTTC